These 20 T cell receptor beta chains share one sample of origin, sequenced in a study of control samples from healthy donors and cancer patients (dated by TCRdb to 2020 to 2021). Receptor amplification or capture employed the immunoSEQ multiplex PCR assay. What TCRdb holds here is the immuneACCESS table cut down to in-frame rearrangements. Part of the clones is not present; checked against another copy, under half of the missing clones reflect an unresolved V gene, and the others are unexplained. Across this sample there are 150,000 or so clones, with about 92% seen only once. 2.1% of the sample lies in the top ten. Sequenced: blood. These TCRs come from a woman aged 45-65 years in good health.

This chain joins TRBV6-5 and TRBJ1-2, with a possible D match to TRBD1 (5 bases). CDR3 size: 14 residues. V lost 3 bases and J 4 bases, leaving 12 bases between the germline ends. Germline V gives CDR1 MNHEY, CDR2 SVGAGI. The CDR3 is CASSYGGRGYGYTF. The CDR3 DNA reads as TGTGCCAGCAGTTATGGTGGAAGGGGCTATGGCTACACCTTC.

This clone was detected a few times. The rearrangement joins TRBV28 to TRBJ1-1; D remains unclear. V was trimmed by 4 bases and J by 5 bases, leaving 8 bases between them. CDR1 and CDR2 (germline): MDHEN, SYDVKM. The CDR3 is 12 residues long. CDR3: CASSSGRTEAFF. For the CDR3, the DNA is TGTGCCAGCAGTTCCGGTAGAACTGAAGCTTTCTTT.

V usage is TRBV4-1 and J usage is TRBJ2-2; weak D call: TRBD1 (6 bases). V was pared by 5 bases and J by 6 bases, with 13 bases between. CDR3 length equals 14 residues. CDR1 and CDR2 (germline): MGHRA, YSYEKL. The CDR3 here is CASSVTGLAGELFF. The DNA for the CDR3 is TGCGCCAGCAGCGTAACAGGGTTGGCCGGGGAGCTGTTTTTT.

The gene calls are TRBV9 and TRBJ1-6; D is undetermined. V was shortened by 0 bases and J by 6 bases, with 10 bases between the two germline ends. Germline V CDR1 and CDR2: SGDLS, YYNGEE. CDR3 length: 15 amino acids. As DNA, the CDR3 is TGTGCCAGCAGCGTAGAACCCTTGGGTAATTCACCCCTCCACTTT. It specifies CASSVEPLGNSPLHF.

The chain links TRBV6-6 to TRBJ1-1; D gene unclear. The germline V and J ends were trimmed by 2 bases and 7 bases, with 14 bases remaining between them. The germline gives CDR1 MNHNY, CDR2 SVGAGI (reference sequence). The CDR3 consists of 14 residues. This CDR3 reads CASSYGRSTVEAFF. The CDR3 DNA reads as TGTGCCAGCAGTTACGGCAGGTCGACCGTTGAAGCTTTCTTT.

The rearrangement joins TRBV7-9 to TRBJ2-2, with a tentative D call TRBD1 (5 bases). Per germline, CDR1 SEHNR and CDR2 FQNEAQ (reference sequence). CDR3 size: 12 residues. Trimming removed 5 bases at V and 5 bases at J, with 6 bases between. CDR3 DNA: TGTGCCAGCAGCAAGGGGACCGGGGAGCTGTTTTTT. Protein sequence: CASSKGTGELFF.

CDR3 sequence (DNA): TGTGCCAGCAGCCACGACAGGGGGGATTCACCCCTCCACTTT. It specifies CASSHDRGDSPLHF. The chain is built from TRBV6-5 and TRBJ1-6; 9 bases are a match to TRBD1. The CDR3 length is 14 residues. After removal of 6 bases from V and 8 bases from J, the junction contained 5 bases not matched to a gene. The germline V gene encodes CDR1 MNHEY and CDR2 SVGAGI.

This rearrangement joins TRBV6-5 to TRBJ1-6, with 10 bases aligning to TRBD1. This CDR3 has 15 residues. V lost 6 bases to trimming and J lost 5 bases; unmatched junction nucleotides: 4. Germline V gives CDR1 MNHEY, CDR2 SVGAGI. The CDR3 is CASRAGTGDNSPLHF. In nucleotides, the CDR3 is TGTGCCAGCAGGGCCGGGACAGGGGATAATTCACCCCTCCACTTT.

The chain recombines TRBV5-1 with TRBJ2-7; 8 bases fit TRBD1. With V trimmed by 0 bases and J by 2 bases, 4 bases remained unmatched. The CDR3 loop spans 15 amino acids. CDR1 is SGHRS and CDR2 is YFSETQ in the germline V gene. CDR3 amino acids: CASSLGGQGPYEQYF. CDR3 in DNA: TGCGCCAGCAGCTTGGGAGGACAGGGTCCCTACGAGCAGTACTTC. The whole variable domain, remainder taken from reference TRBV5-1 and TRBJ2-7, is KAGVTQTPRYLIKTRGQQVTLSCSPISGHRSVSWYQQTPGQGLQFLFEYFSETQRNKGNFPGRFSGRQFSNSRSEMNVSTLELGDSALYLCASSLGGQGPYEQYFGPGTRLTVT.

For the CDR3, the DNA is TGTGCCAGCAGCTACGCAGGATCAGGCTACGAGCAGTACTTC. This gives the protein CASSYAGSGYEQYF. J is TRBJ2-7 and V is TRBV11-2, with no clear D. Trimming cost V 4 bases and J 3 bases, with 13 bases left between them. The CDR3 loop spans 14 amino acids. Germline V CDR1 and CDR2: SGHAT, FQNNGV.

This chain joins TRBV20-1 and TRBJ2-1; 10 nucleotides line up with TRBD2. This CDR3 comprises 16 residues. The trim removed 3 bases at V and 8 bases at J, leaving 13 bases unmatched. Germline V gene lookup returns CDR1 DFQATT and CDR2 SNEGSKA (reference sequence). CDR3 bases: TGCAGTGCTAGTTGGAGCGGGAGGGCCACGGCCGATGAGCAGTTCTTC. Encoded protein: CSASWSGRATADEQFF.

This chain joins TRBV21-1 and TRBJ2-5; the table's D call, TRBD1, has no DNA check behind it. TRBV21-1 is annotated as a pseudogene. The CDR3 runs 13 residues. The CDR3 DNA follows: TGTGCCAGCAGCAAAGGCAGAAAAGAGACCCAGTACTTC. Amino acids: CASSKGRKETQYF.

The CDR3 sequence: CASRPQLMGTHYGYTF. The CDR3 DNA follows: TGTGCCAGCAGACCCCAACTGATGGGGACACACTATGGCTACACCTTC. The chain recombines TRBV28 with TRBJ1-2; tentatively, D is TRBD1 (6 bases). V lost 6 bases, J lost 3 bases, and 20 bases lay in between. The CDR3 is 16 amino acids. From germline, CDR1 is MDHEN and CDR2 SYDVKM.

V gene TRBV6-2 or TRBV6-3 combines with J gene TRBJ2-2; 9 bases are shared with TRBD1. After removal of 2 bases from V and 1 base from J, the junction contained 8 bases not matched to a gene. The CDR3 is 18 residues long. Germline CDR1 reads MNHEY; CDR2 reads SVGEGT. CDR3 in amino acids: CASSYRDRALLNTGELFF. CDR3 sequence (DNA): TGTGCCAGCAGTTACCGGGACAGGGCCCTTCTGAACACCGGGGAGCTGTTTTTT.

V and J are TRBV3-1 (or the pseudogene TRBV3-2) and TRBJ1-2; 9 bases match TRBD1. Germline V gene lookup returns CDR1 LGHDT and CDR2 YNNKEL (reference sequence). Trimming cost V 0 bases and J 7 bases; bases outside gene matches: 9. CDR3 length: 16 residues. The CDR3 region has the DNA TGTGCCAGCAGCCAAGATGGGACAGGGAGGGAGGGTGGCTACACCTTC. It yields the protein CASSQDGTGREGGYTF.

The chain has TRBV7-9 and TRBJ1-2; the D is unclear. The CDR3 spans 16 residues. Trimming stripped 5 bases from V and 4 bases from J, with 20 bases between. In germline, CDR1 is SEHNR, CDR2 FQNEAQ (reference sequence). Here the CDR3 DNA reads TGTGCCAGCAGCCCTATTGACGGGTACAATGGCTATGGCTACACCTTC. It codes for CASSPIDGYNGYGYTF.

The J gene is TRBJ2-6, the V gene TRBV5-1; 7 positions match TRBD1. CDR1 and CDR2 from the germline V gene are SGHRS and YFSETQ. The CDR3 consists of 18 residues. V shed 6 bases and J 2 bases; nucleotides not matched to a gene: 14. The DNA of the CDR3 is TGCGCCAGCAATGGGGGACAGCGTTCTGTCCCTGGGGCCAACGTCCTGACTTTC. This translates into CASNGGQRSVPGANVLTF.

The chain carries TRBV5-1 and TRBJ1-2; the match to TRBD1 covers 8 bases. CDR1 is SGHRS, CDR2 YFSETQ, per germline. V lost 2 bases to trimming and J lost 8 bases; unmatched junction nucleotides: 8. The CDR3 runs to 14 residues. CDR3 sequence: CASSLATGEGGYTF. CDR3 bases: TGCGCCAGCAGCTTAGCGACAGGGGAGGGAGGCTACACCTTC.

As to this clone: The same CDR3 arises from other DNA sequences in this sample as well. The chain uses TRBV7-9 and TRBJ2-3, with 7 bases fitting TRBD1. This CDR3 has 13 amino acids. V trimming: 3 bases; J trimming: 4 bases; junction bases outside the gene matches: 1. Germline V gives CDR1 SEHNR, CDR2 FQNEAQ (reference sequence). CDR3 nucleotide sequence: TGTGCCAGCAGCTTGACAGGGCCAGATACGCAGTATTTT. Amino acids: CASSLTGPDTQYF.

The chain joins TRBV10-2 to TRBJ2-1; no clear D. The V end was cut by 2 bases, the J end by 5 bases, with 10 bases between. The CDR3 extends over 14 amino acids. CDR1 is WSHSY, CDR2 SAAADI, per germline. The CDR3 bases are TGCGCCAGCAGTGAGCGGGTCCACCACAATGAGCAGTTCTTC. Its translation: CASSERVHHNEQFF.